This T cell receptor beta chain was identified in a study of identical twins. Findings of the study overall: Excess sharing by twins proved weaker in beta out-of-frame sequences. Model-predicted out-of-frame TCR alpha sharing fell below observed values in monozygotic twins. Fewer insertions marked abundant cord blood beta clonotypes; young adult naive trended weakly, memory not at all.

TCRdb processed the 5' RACE reads anew with MiXCR; each CDR3 protein has one entry. The table includes 300,000 to 350,000 distinct CDR3 sequences, roughly an eighth detected once. Germline loops: CDR1 SGHAT, CDR2 FQNNGV. There are 16 residues in the CDR3. Trimming left V 0 bases short and J 4 bases short, with 13 bases between. This clonotype appeared a few times. Its antigen is not known. These data also formed part of another study, on yellow fever vaccine responses in identical twins. That publication notes: Reported findings indicate that twins' vaccine T cell responses seemed partially convergent, partially personalized.

The sequenced material came from CD8+ T cells sorted from blood. The chain uses TRBV11-2 and TRBJ2-1; weak D call: TRBD1 (5 bases). The TCR comes from a woman younger than 30 in good health. The CDR3 spells CASSLDEGAVYNEQFF. Written as DNA, the CDR3 is TGTGCCAGCAGCTTAGATGAAGGGGCCGTATACAATGAGCAGTTCTTC.